This TCR beta chain comes out of a study of shared clonotypes between healthy human individuals. The CDR3 totals 13 residues. CDR1 and CDR2 (germline): MNHEY, SMNVEV (reference sequence). The ends lost 3 bases at V and 1 base at J; junction bases unmatched: 0. On this clone: The same CDR3 is also encoded by other DNA sequences in this sample.

The table came from immunoSEQ multiplex PCR; TCRdb's copy has only in-frame clones and leaves some out. In the table there are millions of clones, around 93% of which are singletons. Naive CD8 cells lacked CD45RO and underwent positive selection for CCR7, leaving out terminally differentiated effector memory CD45RA+ cells. Sequenced material: naive CD8+ T cells from PBMCs. This chain links TRBV27 with TRBJ2-7, with 7 bases fitting TRBD1. This receptor was obtained from a man aged 18 to 29 in good health. Some clones in this sample may be carry-over from other donors' samples. CDR3: CASSLTGSYEQYF. The DNA of the CDR3 is TGTGCCAGCAGTTTGACAGGGTCCTACGAGCAGTACTTC.